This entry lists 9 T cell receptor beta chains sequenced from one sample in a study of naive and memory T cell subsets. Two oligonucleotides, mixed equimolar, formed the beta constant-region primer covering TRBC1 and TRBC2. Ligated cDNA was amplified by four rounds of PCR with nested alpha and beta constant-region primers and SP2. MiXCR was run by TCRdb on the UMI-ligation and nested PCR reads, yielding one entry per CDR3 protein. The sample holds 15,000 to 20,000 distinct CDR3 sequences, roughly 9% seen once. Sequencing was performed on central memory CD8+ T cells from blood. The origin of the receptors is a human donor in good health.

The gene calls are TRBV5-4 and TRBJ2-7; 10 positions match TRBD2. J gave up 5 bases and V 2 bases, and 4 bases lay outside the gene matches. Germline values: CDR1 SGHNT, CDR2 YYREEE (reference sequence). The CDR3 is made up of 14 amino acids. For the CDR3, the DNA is TGTGCCAGCAGCTTAACTAGCGGGGCCGACGAGCAGTACTTC. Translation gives CASSLTSGADEQYF.

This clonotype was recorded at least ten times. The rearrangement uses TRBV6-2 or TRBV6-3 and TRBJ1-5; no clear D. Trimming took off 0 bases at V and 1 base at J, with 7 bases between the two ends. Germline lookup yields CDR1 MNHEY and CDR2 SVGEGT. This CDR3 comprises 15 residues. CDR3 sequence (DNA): TGTGCCAGCAGTTACTCCGTTGACAGCAATCAGCCCCAGCATTTT. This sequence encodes CASSYSVDSNQPQHF.

The chain's CDR3 is CSARFRGRVNEQFF. DNA of the CDR3: TGCAGTGCTAGGTTTCGGGGCAGGGTGAATGAGCAGTTCTTC. This chain uses TRBV20-1 with TRBJ2-1; D possibly matches TRBD1 or TRBD2 (5 bases each). V was trimmed by 3 bases and J by 7 bases, leaving 16 bases between them. The V gene's germline CDR1 is DFQATT and CDR2 SNEGSKA (reference sequence). The CDR3 contains 14 residues.

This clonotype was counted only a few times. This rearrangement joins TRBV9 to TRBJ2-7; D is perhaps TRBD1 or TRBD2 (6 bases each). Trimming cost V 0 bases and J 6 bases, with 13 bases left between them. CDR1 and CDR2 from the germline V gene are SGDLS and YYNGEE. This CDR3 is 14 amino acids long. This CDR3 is CASSVAPGAREQYF. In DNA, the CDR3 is TGTGCCAGCAGCGTAGCTCCGGGGGCCCGCGAGCAGTACTTC. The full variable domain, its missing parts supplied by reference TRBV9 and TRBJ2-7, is DSGVTQTPKHLITATGQRVTLRCSPRSGDLSVYWYQQSLDQGLQFLIQYYNGEERAKGNILERFSAQQFPDLHSELNLSSLELGDSALYFCASSVAPGAREQYFGPGTRLTVT.

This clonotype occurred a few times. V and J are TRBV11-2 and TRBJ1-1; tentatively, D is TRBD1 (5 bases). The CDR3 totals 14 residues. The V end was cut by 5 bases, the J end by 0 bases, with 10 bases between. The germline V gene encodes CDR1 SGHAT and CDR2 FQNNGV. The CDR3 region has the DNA TGTGCCAGCAGCCTATCAGGGTTGAACACTGAAGCTTTCTTT. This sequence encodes CASSLSGLNTEAFF.

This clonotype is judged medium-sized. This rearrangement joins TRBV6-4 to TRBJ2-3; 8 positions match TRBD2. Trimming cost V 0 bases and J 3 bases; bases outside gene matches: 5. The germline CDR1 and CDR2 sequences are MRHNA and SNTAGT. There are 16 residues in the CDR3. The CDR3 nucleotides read TGTGCCAGCAGTGACTCAGGGACTAGTGGTACAGATACGCAGTATTTT. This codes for CASSDSGTSGTDTQYF.

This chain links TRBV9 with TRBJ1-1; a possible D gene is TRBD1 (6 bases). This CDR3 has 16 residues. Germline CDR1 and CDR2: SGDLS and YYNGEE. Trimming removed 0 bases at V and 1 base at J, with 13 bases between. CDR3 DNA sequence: TGTGCCAGCAGCGTAGATGGAGGGGGTGGGAACACTGAAGCTTTCTTT. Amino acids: CASSVDGGGGNTEAFF.

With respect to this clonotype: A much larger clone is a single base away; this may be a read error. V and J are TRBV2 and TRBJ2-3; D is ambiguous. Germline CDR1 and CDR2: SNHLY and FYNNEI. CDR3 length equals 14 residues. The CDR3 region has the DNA TGTGCCAGCAGACCGGACCAAAACACAGATACGCCGTATTTT. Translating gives CASRPDQNTDTPYF.

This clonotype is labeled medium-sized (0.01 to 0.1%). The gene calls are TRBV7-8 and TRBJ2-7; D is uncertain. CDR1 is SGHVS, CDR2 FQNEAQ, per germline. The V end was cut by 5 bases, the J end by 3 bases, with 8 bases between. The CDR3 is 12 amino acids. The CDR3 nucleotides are TGTGCCAGCAGCCTACCCCACTACGAGCAGTACTTC. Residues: CASSLPHYEQYF.